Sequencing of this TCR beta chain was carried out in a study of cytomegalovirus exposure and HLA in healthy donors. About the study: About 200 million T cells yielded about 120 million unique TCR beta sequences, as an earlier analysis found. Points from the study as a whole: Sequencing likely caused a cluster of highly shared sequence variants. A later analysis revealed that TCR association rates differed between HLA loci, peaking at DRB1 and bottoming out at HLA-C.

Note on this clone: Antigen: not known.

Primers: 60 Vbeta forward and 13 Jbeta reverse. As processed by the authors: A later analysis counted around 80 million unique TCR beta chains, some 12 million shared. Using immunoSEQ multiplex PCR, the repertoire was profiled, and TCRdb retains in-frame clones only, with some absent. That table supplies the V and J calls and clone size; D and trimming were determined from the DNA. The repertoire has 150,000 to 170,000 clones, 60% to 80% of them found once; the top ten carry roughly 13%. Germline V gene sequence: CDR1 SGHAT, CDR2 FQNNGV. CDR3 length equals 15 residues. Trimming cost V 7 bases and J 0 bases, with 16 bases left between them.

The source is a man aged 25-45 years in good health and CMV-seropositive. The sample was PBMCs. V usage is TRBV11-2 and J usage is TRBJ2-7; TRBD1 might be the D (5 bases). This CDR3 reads CASTELVGPSYEQYF. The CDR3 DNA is TGTGCCAGCACCGAACTCGTGGGGCCCTCCTACGAGCAGTACTTC.